This entry describes one T cell receptor (beta chain). Its antigen is not identified. MiXCR was run by TCRdb on the reads, yielding one entry per CDR3 protein. In the table there are roughly 640,000 distinct CDR3 sequences, around 24% of which are singletons. The CDR3 extends over 12 amino acids. V lost 7 bases, J lost 5 bases, and 7 bases stayed unmatched. CDR1 is DFQATT, CDR2 SNEGSKA, per germline (reference sequence). This entry belongs to a study of T cell repertoires in cytomegalovirus infection. Findings and limits, study-wide: Adding up the frequency of public TCR beta families identified people who carried CMV plus the relevant HLA.

Sample: CD8+ T cells from PBMCs. The receptor was isolated from a human donor in good health (CMV status not recorded). Some clones in this sample may be carry-over from other donors' samples. The chain couples TRBV20-1 to TRBJ2-7; 8 nucleotides agree with TRBD1. The CDR3: CSVQGARNEQYF. The CDR3, as DNA: TGCAGTGTTCAGGGGGCGCGCAACGAGCAGTACTTC.